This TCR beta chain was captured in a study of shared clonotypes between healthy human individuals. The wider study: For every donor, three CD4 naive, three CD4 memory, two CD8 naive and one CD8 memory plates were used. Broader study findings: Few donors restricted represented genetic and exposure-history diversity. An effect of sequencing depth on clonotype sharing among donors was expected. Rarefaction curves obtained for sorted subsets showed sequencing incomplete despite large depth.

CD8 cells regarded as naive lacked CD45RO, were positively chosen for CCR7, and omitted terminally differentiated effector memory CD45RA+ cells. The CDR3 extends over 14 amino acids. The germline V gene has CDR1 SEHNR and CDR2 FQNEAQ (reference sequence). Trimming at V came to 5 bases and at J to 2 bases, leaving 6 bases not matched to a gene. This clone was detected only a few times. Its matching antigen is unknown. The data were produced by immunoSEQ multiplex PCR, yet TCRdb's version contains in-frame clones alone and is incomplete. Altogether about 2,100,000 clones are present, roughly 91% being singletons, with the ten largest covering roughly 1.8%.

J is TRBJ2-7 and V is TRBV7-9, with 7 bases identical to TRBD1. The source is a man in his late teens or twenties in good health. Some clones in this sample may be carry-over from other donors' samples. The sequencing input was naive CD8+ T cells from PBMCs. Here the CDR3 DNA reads TGTGCCAGCAGCCACCCGGACAGGACCTACGAGCAGTACTTC. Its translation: CASSHPDRTYEQYF.